The table lists the clone carrying this T cell receptor (beta chain) with a count of one. Antigen unknown. This CDR3 region has 14 residues. Germline CDR1 reads MNHNS; CDR2 reads SASEGT. J gave up 0 bases and V 4 bases, and 2 bases lay outside the gene matches. This sample was taken from a study of shared clonotypes between healthy human individuals. The overall study: Plates per donor: three CD4 naive, three CD4 memory, two CD8 naive, one CD8 memory. General study points: Across a handful of donors, naive CD4 shared about 5%, naive CD8 around 3.5%, memory CD4 roughly 2.3%, memory CD8 0.4% to 0.5%. Richness estimates generally favored naive over memory subsets. Tissue TCR repertoires likely differ from these blood-only repertoires.

Assay used: immunoSEQ multiplex PCR; TCRdb lists only in-frame clones, some missing. In the table there are over 2 million clones, approximately 95% of which are singletons. The clonotype originates from a man younger than 30 in good health. Material: naive CD4+ T cells sorted from blood. Subset given: CD45RA+ positively selected. V usage is TRBV6-1 and J usage is TRBJ2-7; TRBD1 agrees at 8 bases. The CDR3 DNA follows: TGTGCCAGCAGTGCCGGGACAGGCTCCTACGAGCAGTACTTC. Translation gives CASSAGTGSYEQYF.